Detailed here is one T cell receptor beta chain. Its target is unknown. A J-beta primer mix and a sample-barcoded 5' primer were used in a second PCR of about 6 to 12 cycles. Every cDNA was tagged by a template-switch adaptor with 12 random nucleotides. TCRdb recomputed calls from the 5' RACE reads with MiXCR, one row per CDR3 protein. In the table there are about 1.4 million distinct CDR3 sequences, 59% of which are singletons. These data belong to a study of blood T cells in healthy people across ages. On the study more broadly: Through template switching, about one barcoded beta molecule was captured per two T cells, as measured in model experiments. Notes on the study in general: Donor CMV infection status was unknown, possibly confounding age-related changes in expanded clonotypes.

Germline lookup yields CDR1 MNHEY and CDR2 SMNVEV (reference sequence). The CDR3 extends over 13 amino acids. The specimen was blood. The TCR originated in a man between 18 and 29 years old in good health. The chain joins TRBV27 to TRBJ2-5; D is ambiguous. The J call may be incorrect, as the DNA end agrees better with TRBJ2-7. CDR3 region: CASKRLGFDEQYF. The DNA for the CDR3 is TGTGCCAGCAAACGCCTTGGGTTCGACGAGCAGTACTTC.